This T cell receptor (beta chain) was recorded in a study of cytomegalovirus exposure and HLA in healthy donors. V dropped 7 bases and J dropped 6; count of bases not matched to a gene: 8. The CDR3 totals 13 residues. In germline, CDR1 is MNHEY, CDR2 SVGAGI. The PCR employed 60 Vbeta primers together with 13 Jbeta primers. Profiled with immunoSEQ multiplex PCR; TCRdb holds only in-frame clones, not every one. In the table there are roughly 110,000 clones, under 80% of which are singletons. The sequenced sample was PBMCs. The TCR comes from a woman between 50 and 59 years old in good health and CMV-seropositive. The chain employs TRBV6-5 and TRBJ2-7; 8 nucleotides line up with TRBD1. The CDR3 DNA follows: TGTGCCAGCAACCCTCAGGGGGCGCGCGAGCAGTACTTC. Its translation: CASNPQGAREQYF.